Listed below are T cell receptor beta chains from one sample, sequenced in a study of cytomegalovirus exposure and HLA in healthy donors. Here immunoSEQ multiplex PCR was the method, and the copy in TCRdb shows in-frame clones only, minus some. This sample has about 130,000 clones, with roughly 74% found just once. The material sequenced was PBMCs. The source is a woman between 50 and 59 years old in good health and CMV-seropositive. Both conserved end residues are part of each CDR3. D genes are given only for firm matches. The listing skips clone size in some rows; elsewhere it reads once, few, many or a size class.

J gene	clone size	D gene	V gene	CDR3 DNA	CDR3 protein
TRBJ2-5	NA	TRBD1	TRBV5-1	TGCGCCAGCAGCTCCCTTTCCTCGACAGGGGGCATGAAAGAGACCCAGTACTTC	CASSSLSSTGGMKETQYF
TRBJ1-4	NA	NA	TRBV15	TGTGCCACCAGCAGATCCCGGACAGCTAATGAAAAACTGTTTTTT	CATSRSRTANEKLFF
TRBJ1-4	NA	NA	TRBV5-1	TGCGCCAGCAGCTTGGGCGGGGGGACAACTAATGAAAAACTGTTTTTT	CASSLGGGTTNEKLFF
TRBJ1-5	NA	NA	TRBV6-4	TGTGCCAGTTCGGTTAGATCGGGGAATCAGCCCCAGCATTTT	CASSVRSGNQPQHF
TRBJ2-3	NA	TRBD2	TRBV5-1	TGCGCCAGCCAAACTAGCGGCCCAGATACGCAGTATTTT	CASQTSGPDTQYF
TRBJ2-1	few	TRBD2	TRBV9	TGTGCCAGCAGCGGGTTGACTAGCGGGGAGCAGTTCTTC	CASSGLTSGEQFF
TRBJ2-5	NA	NA	TRBV19	TGTGCCAGTAGTTTCTGGGGCAGGCAAGAGACCCAGTACTTC	CASSFWGRQETQYF
TRBJ1-6	NA	NA	TRBV25-1	TGTGCCAGCAGTGAATACGGTTCGGGTTATAATTCACCCCTCCACTTT	CASSEYGSGYNSPLHF
TRBJ1-5	NA	NA	TRBV6-1	TGTGCCAGCAGTACCCGAGAAGGCTGGAGTCAGCCCCAGCATTTT	CASSTREGWSQPQHF
TRBJ1-6	NA	NA	TRBV27	TGTGCCAGCAGTTTCCAACGTAGCTCTAATTCACCCCTCCACTTT	CASSFQRSSNSPLHF
TRBJ1-2	NA	TRBD1	TRBV19	TGTGCCAGTAGTATGTCGGACAGGGGTGGCTACACCTTC	CASSMSDRGGYTF
TRBJ1-4	NA	TRBD1	TRBV7-9	TGTGCCAGCAGCTTTCAGGGGGGTGAAAAACTGTTTTTT	CASSFQGGEKLFF
TRBJ1-1	NA	TRBD1	TRBV5-4	TGTGCCAGCAGCAGAGGGACAGGGGGACAAGCTTTCTTT	CASSRGTGGQAFF
TRBJ1-1	NA	NA	TRBV7-8	TGTGCCAGCAGGCTGACAGGGAACACTGAAGCTTTCTTT	CASRLTGNTEAFF
TRBJ1-1	few	NA	TRBV5-6	TGTGCCAGCAGCTCCCCGGGATACGTCGAAGCTTTCTTT	CASSSPGYVEAFF
TRBJ2-7	NA	NA	TRBV19	TGTGCCACCGCCCGTGGCACCTACGAGCAGTACTTC	CATARGTYEQYF